This entry lists 22 T cell receptor beta chains sequenced from one sample in a study of molecular identifiers for immune sequencing clone quantification. TCRdb analysed the PCR reads with MiXCR anew, one entry per CDR3 protein. This sample has 250,000 to 350,000 distinct CDR3 sequences, with over 20% found just once. Sequencing used naive CD8+ T cells from blood, with Jurkat cell RNA spiked in. The subset denotes: FACS-sorted CD8+CD4-CCR7+CD45RA+ naive T cells. All receptors come from a human donor in good health. Some libraries in this study had Jurkat cell RNA spiked in.

Worth noting for this clonotype: With a much larger clone just one base away, this may be a read error. The gene calls are TRBV19 and TRBJ2-1; TRBD1 aligns across 12 bases. Germline values: CDR1 LNHDA, CDR2 SQIVND (reference sequence). The CDR3 runs 17 residues. CDR3: CVSSIDLPGQGAGEQFF. In nucleotides, the CDR3 is TGTGTCAGTAGTATAGATCTCCCGGGACAGGGGGCCGGTGAGCAGTTCTTC.

About this clonotype: This may be a read error: a much more frequent sequence differs by one nucleotide. The V and J genes are TRBV6-2 or TRBV6-3 and TRBJ2-5; 9 bases match TRBD1. This CDR3 comprises 13 residues. Trimming took 6 bases from V and 7 from J; bases not matched to a gene: 6. Germline V gene sequence: CDR1 MNHEY, CDR2 SVGEGT. For the CDR3, the DNA is TGTGCCAGCAGAACAGGGGGCGAAGGGACCCAGTACTTC. It encodes CASRTGGEGTQYF.

V is TRBV7-9 and J is TRBJ2-5; D ambiguous. CDR3 length equals 17 residues. Looked up from germline, CDR1 is SEHNR and CDR2 is FQNEAQ (reference sequence). V was clipped by 7 bases and J by 0 bases, with 21 bases between them. The CDR3 here is CASTLDGQQNYQETQYF. CDR3 DNA: TGTGCCAGCACCCTAGACGGGCAGCAGAACTACCAAGAGACCCAGTACTTC.

CDR3 amino acids: CAISESNEQYF. The CDR3 DNA reads as TGTGCCATCAGTGAGTCCAACGAGCAGTACTTC. V gene TRBV10-3 combines with J gene TRBJ2-7; no definite D call. Germline CDR1 and CDR2: ENHRY and SYGVKD. The CDR3 has 11 residues. The ends were cut back, 0 bases at V and 5 bases at J, with 2 bases in the middle.

This clonotype was detected only once. Just one base apart from a much larger clone, this may be a read error. The genes are TRBV7-3 and TRBJ2-3; possibly TRBD2 for D (5 bases). The V end was cut by 5 bases, the J end by 3 bases, with 15 bases between. The CDR3 has 15 amino acids. Germline CDR1 is SGHTA and CDR2 is FQGTGA. DNA for the CDR3: TGTGCCAGCAGCGTAGGACCAGCGGTGACAGATACGCAGTATTTT. Its translation: CASSVGPAVTDTQYF.

In its sample, this clonotype was seen a few times. The rearrangement links TRBV29-1 to TRBJ2-7; TRBD1 matches 8 bases. Germline values: CDR1 SQVTM, CDR2 ANQGSEA. CDR3 length: 12 amino acids. V trimming: 3 bases; J trimming: 6 bases; junction bases outside the gene matches: 4. The CDR3 loop reads CSVDRGLGEQYF. In DNA form, the CDR3 reads TGCAGCGTTGACAGGGGGCTAGGCGAGCAGTACTTC.

The genes are TRBV12-3 or TRBV12-4 and TRBJ2-1; 10 positions agree with TRBD2. The CDR3 loop spans 15 amino acids. Trimming at V came to 2 bases and at J to 6 bases, leaving 4 bases not matched to a gene. In DNA form, the CDR3 reads TGTGCCAGCAGTTTATCCCTAGCGGGGGTCAATGAGCAGTTCTTC. Its protein is CASSLSLAGVNEQFF.

Ten or more counts support this clonotype. The chain has TRBV7-9 and TRBJ2-3; a possible D gene is TRBD2 (6 bases). V lost 2 bases and J lost 5, with 14 bases in between. CDR1 is SEHNR and CDR2 is FQNEAQ in the germline V gene (reference sequence). The CDR3 is 15 amino acids. CDR3 sequence: CASSLTAGTQDTQYF. Written as DNA, the CDR3 is TGTGCCAGCAGCTTAACTGCGGGGACCCAAGATACGCAGTATTTT.

This clonotype appeared a few times. This sequence joins TRBV4-3 and TRBJ2-6, with 8 nucleotides matching TRBD1. The CDR3 is made up of 19 amino acids. V was pared by 3 bases and J by 3 bases, with 13 bases of the junction left unmatched. Germline V gives CDR1 LGHNA, CDR2 YSLEER. CDR3 protein: CASSQERMTGAFGANVLTF. CDR3 bases: TGCGCCAGCAGCCAGGAGAGGATGACAGGGGCGTTTGGGGCCAACGTCCTGACTTTC.

This clonotype was seen many times. The CDR3 DNA follows: TGTGCCAGCAGTTTATTAGGGAGGAACTATGGCTACACCTTC. It encodes CASSLLGRNYGYTF. The chain employs TRBV27 and TRBJ1-2; D gene unclear. Trimming left V 1 base short and J 2 bases short, with 8 bases between. The CDR3 totals 14 residues. In germline, CDR1 is MNHEY, CDR2 SMNVEV (reference sequence).

This clonotype was detected only a few times. The chain employs TRBV4-1 and TRBJ2-4; D is uncertain. Germline CDR1 is MGHRA and CDR2 is YSYEKL. Trimming cost V 1 base and J 8 bases, with 9 bases left between them. The length of the CDR3 is 13 residues. As DNA, the CDR3 is TGCGCCAGCAGCCAAGTACCCGGCTACATTCAGTACTTC. It encodes CASSQVPGYIQYF.

This clonotype was observed at least ten times. The rearrangement links TRBV2 to TRBJ2-7; weak D call: TRBD2 (5 bases). The CDR3 runs 14 residues. With 5 bases removed from V and 0 bases from J, the gap between germline ends came to 11 bases. Germline V gene sequence: CDR1 SNHLY, CDR2 FYNNEI. The CDR3 sequence: CASSTPRGSYEQYF. In DNA, the CDR3 is TGTGCCAGCAGTACCCCCCGGGGCTCCTACGAGCAGTACTTC.

This clonotype was seen repeatedly, ten times or more. The rearrangement uses TRBV20-1 and TRBJ1-1; TRBD1 aligns across 7 bases. J gave up 0 bases and V 8 bases, and 9 bases lay outside the gene matches. The CDR3 totals 14 residues. CDR1 DFQATT and CDR2 SNEGSKA come from the germline V gene (reference sequence). The DNA for the CDR3 is TGCAGTTCGAGCGAGACAGGGTTGAACACTGAAGCTTTCTTT. It is translated as CSSSETGLNTEAFF.

This clonotype was observed a few times. This chain links TRBV28 with TRBJ2-2; D not certain. The CDR3 is 13 residues long. V dropped 3 bases and J dropped 4 bases, with 6 bases sitting between them. The V gene's germline CDR1 is MDHEN and CDR2 SYDVKM. In nucleotides, the CDR3 is TGTGCCAGCAGTTTTTTGGTCACCGGGGAGCTGTTTTTT. Protein sequence: CASSFLVTGELFF.

This clonotype was picked up a small number of times. The V and J genes are TRBV12-3 or TRBV12-4 and TRBJ2-2; no clear D. V was clipped by 6 bases and J by 4 bases, with 18 bases between them. The CDR3 length is 16 residues. The CDR3 bases are TGTGCCAGCAGCTTACCCCCTGGTACGGGCACCGGGGAGCTGTTTTTT. Protein sequence: CASSLPPGTGTGELFF.

The table lists this clonotype with many counts. The V call is TRBV28, the J call TRBJ2-7; possible D gene TRBD2, 5 bases. This CDR3 spans 14 amino acids. The V gene lost 3 bases and the J gene lost 2 bases, with 11 bases spanning the gap. Germline-derived CDR1 and CDR2 are MDHEN and SYDVKM. This chain's CDR3 is CASSLEATTYEQYF. CDR3 DNA sequence: TGTGCCAGCAGTTTGGAGGCCACCACCTACGAGCAGTACTTC.

This clonotype came up many times. This chain connects TRBV11-2 to TRBJ1-1; D perhaps matches TRBD1 (6 bases). Germline V gives CDR1 SGHAT, CDR2 FQNNGV. V was cut by 2 bases and J by 5 bases, with 15 bases left in between. There are 15 residues in the CDR3. CDR3 in amino acids: CASSLPTGTGTEAFF. The DNA of the CDR3 is TGTGCCAGCAGCTTACCTACAGGGACGGGTACTGAAGCTTTCTTT. The full variable domain, its missing parts supplied by reference TRBV11-2 and TRBJ1-1, is EAGVAQSPRYKIIEKRQSVAFWCNPISGHATLYWYQQILGQGPKLLIQFQNNGVVDDSQLPKDRFSAERLKGVDSTLKIQPAKLEDSAVYLCASSLPTGTGTEAFFGQGTRLTVV.

Regarding this clonotype: A much larger clone is a single base away; this may be a read error. The chain has TRBV6-1 and TRBJ1-5; 9 nucleotides match TRBD1. The germline CDR1 and CDR2 sequences are MNHNS and SASEGT. The CDR3 has 17 amino acids. CDR3: CVSIKQGARIPNQPQHF. CDR3 coding DNA: TGTGTCAGCATTAAACAGGGGGCCCGGATTCCCAATCAGCCCCAGCATTTT.

On this clonotype: An end of the junction differs from the germline gene, which may be a read error. The chain recombines TRBV6-5 with TRBJ2-5; 11 nucleotides agree with TRBD2. The CDR3 spans 16 residues. Germline-derived CDR1 and CDR2 are MNHEY and SVGAGI. The CDR3 coding sequence is TGTGCCGGCAGCACCGGGACTAGCGGTGAAGGAGAGACCCAGTACTTC. Residues: CAGSTGTSGEGETQYF.

This clonotype was recorded many times. This sequence joins TRBV7-9 and TRBJ2-6, with D possibly TRBD1 on 6 matching bases. This CDR3 comprises 18 residues. Germline CDR1 and CDR2: SEHNR and FQNEAQ (reference sequence). The V end was cut by 6 bases, the J end by 3 bases, with 21 bases between. The CDR3 loop reads CASRHPGQPAGGANVLTF. The CDR3 bases are TGTGCCAGCAGACATCCGGGACAACCGGCCGGTGGGGCCAACGTCCTGACTTTC.

The CDR3 reads CASGLSLTGYYEQFF. CDR3 DNA: TGTGCTAGTGGTCTCTCACTAACAGGGTACTATGAGCAGTTCTTC. This chain joins TRBV12-5 and TRBJ2-1, with D perhaps matching TRBD1 (6 bases). V was clipped by 5 bases and J by 8 bases, with 19 bases between them. The CDR3 consists of 15 residues. Germline assignment: CDR1 LGHNT and CDR2 FRNRAP.

This chain joins TRBV7-9 and TRBJ2-1; 9 positions agree with TRBD1. Unmatched junction bases numbered 3, after V lost 4 bases and J lost 5 bases. The CDR3 consists of 14 residues. Germline V gives CDR1 SEHNR, CDR2 FQNEAQ (reference sequence). CDR3 DNA sequence: TGTGCCAGCAGCTCGACAGGGGGAAACAATGAGCAGTTCTTC. It specifies CASSSTGGNNEQFF.